The clone carrying this T cell receptor beta chain was counted only a few times. Researchers barred patients who had uncontrolled infection, other autoimmune disease, pregnancy or lactation. For the diagnoses, clinical symptoms, serum thyroxine and TRAb, thyroid ultrasound and orbital computed tomography were used. The sample belongs to a study of T cells in Graves' hyperthyroidism and ophthalmopathy. At the level of the study: Before any treatment, at initial diagnosis, peripheral blood was collected.

The CDR3 loop spans 15 amino acids. The germline CDR1 and CDR2 sequences are MNHEY and SMNVEV (reference sequence). Trimming removed 4 bases from V and 4 bases from J, with 17 bases in between. The source material, RNA transcripts, was used to amplify TCR beta CDR3 regions. First-round RT-PCR with HTBI primers amplified the TCR CDR3 region. TCRdb recomputed calls from the multiplex PCR reads with MiXCR, one row per CDR3 protein. The sample consists of some 530,000 distinct CDR3 sequences, 22% of them appearing once. The sequence came from an older woman with Graves' ophthalmopathy. The V call is TRBV27, the J call TRBJ2-7; D is perhaps TRBD1 or TRBD2 (5 bases each). Sequenced sample: blood. The CDR3: CASSSLGTSIYEQYF. The CDR3 DNA follows: TGTGCCAGCAGTTCCCTCGGGACGTCAATTTACGAGCAGTACTTC.